Listed below are T cell receptor beta chains from one sample, sequenced in a study of CD8+ T cells in alopecia areata. Produced via immunoSEQ multiplex PCR; TCRdb's table is partial and in-frame only. The repertoire consists of approximately 210,000 clones, with about 60% occurring once and the leading ten covering roughly 3.3%. Sample: CD4+ T cells sorted from blood, taken at week 4, from a patient treated with tofacitinib. The receptors were gathered from a human donor with alopecia areata. Each CDR3 is given with its conserved first and last residue. Fields, in order: CDR3 length, clone size, V gene, J gene, CDR3 protein. Size tells how often a clone was seen (once, few, many) or the class of an expanded clone, and some rows leave it out.

len: 15; abundance: few; v_gene: TRBV28; j_gene: TRBJ1-2; CDR3aa: CASRRTGTVNYGYTF
len: 13; abundance: few; v_gene: TRBV5-4; j_gene: TRBJ2-7; CDR3aa: CASRPERVREQYF
len: 16; abundance: NA; v_gene: TRBV2; j_gene: TRBJ1-6; CDR3aa: CASSLSGGGHNSPLHF
len: 14; abundance: NA; v_gene: TRBV5-1; j_gene: TRBJ1-2; CDR3aa: CASSPGTGAYGYTF
len: 16; abundance: few; v_gene: TRBV7-9; j_gene: TRBJ2-6; CDR3aa: CASSGPGGSGANVLTF
len: 15; abundance: NA; v_gene: TRBV13; j_gene: TRBJ2-5; CDR3aa: CASSLGGDRQETQYF
len: 12; abundance: NA; v_gene: TRBV30; j_gene: TRBJ1-2; CDR3aa: CAWGTGNYGYTF
len: 15; abundance: few; v_gene: TRBV5-4; j_gene: TRBJ2-3; CDR3aa: CASSLTSGDADTQYF
len: 16; abundance: NA; v_gene: TRBV5-1; j_gene: TRBJ2-3; CDR3aa: CASSLEDRIRSPLRNF
len: 13; abundance: once; v_gene: TRBV30; j_gene: TRBJ1-5; CDR3aa: CAWNLKGNQPQHF
len: 15; abundance: NA; v_gene: TRBV5-4; j_gene: TRBJ2-7; CDR3aa: CASSLPAGRAYEQYF
len: 13; abundance: few; v_gene: TRBV2; j_gene: TRBJ2-2; CDR3aa: CASSGWGTGELFF
len: 14; abundance: NA; v_gene: TRBV18; j_gene: TRBJ2-2; CDR3aa: CASSPGESTGELFF
len: 11; abundance: NA; v_gene: TRBV20-1; j_gene: TRBJ1-4; CDR3aa: CSAPTGGQLQF
len: 11; abundance: few; v_gene: TRBV14; j_gene: TRBJ1-1; CDR3aa: CASSQATEAFF
len: 14; abundance: few; v_gene: TRBV7-2; j_gene: TRBJ1-1; CDR3aa: CASSLRGLNTEAFF
len: 15; abundance: few; v_gene: TRBV6-6; j_gene: TRBJ2-1; CDR3aa: CASSLDRALSNEQFF
len: 13; abundance: few; v_gene: TRBV29-1; j_gene: TRBJ1-1; CDR3aa: CSVEEGGGTEAFF
len: 12; abundance: NA; v_gene: TRBV2; j_gene: TRBJ1-2; CDR3aa: CATSLDRAGYTF
len: 14; abundance: NA; v_gene: TRBV5-1; j_gene: TRBJ1-1; CDR3aa: CASSLAGTATEAFF
len: 17; abundance: NA; v_gene: TRBV4-1; j_gene: TRBJ2-5; CDR3aa: CASSQQGSTGSVKTQYF
len: 12; abundance: NA; v_gene: TRBV29-1; j_gene: TRBJ2-7; CDR3aa: CSVTAQTYEQYF
len: 12; abundance: NA; v_gene: TRBV29-1; j_gene: TRBJ1-2; CDR3aa: CSVEAGPWSYTF
len: 13; abundance: few; v_gene: TRBV4-1; j_gene: TRBJ2-2; CDR3aa: CASSQSVAGELFF
len: 16; abundance: NA; v_gene: TRBV5-4; j_gene: TRBJ2-5; CDR3aa: CASSSYSRGAGETQYF
len: 16; abundance: few; v_gene: TRBV15; j_gene: TRBJ2-4; CDR3aa: CATSRAGGGPKNIQYF